The T cell receptor (beta chain) described here comes from a study of shared clonotypes between healthy human individuals. V trimming: 1 base; J trimming: 0 bases; junction bases outside the gene matches: 5. The germline CDR1 and CDR2 sequences are SGHDN and FVKESK. The CDR3 totals 16 residues. Clones were read by immunoSEQ multiplex PCR, and TCRdb kept only the in-frame ones, dropping some. The profile covers around 500,000 clones, with more than 75% appearing a single time and about 12% taken by the ten largest. This TCR derives from a woman aged 40 to 50 in good health. Some clones in this sample may be carry-over from other donors' samples. Specimen: PBMCs. The chain links TRBV14 to TRBJ2-7, with 8 bases identical to TRBD2. CDR3 loop: CASSQVPAGVSYEQYF. CDR3 DNA sequence: TGTGCCAGCAGCCAAGTGCCAGCGGGAGTCTCCTACGAGCAGTACTTC.